The 19 T cell receptor beta chains presented below share a single source sample, sequenced in a study of CD4 T cells in relation to SARS-CoV-2 and coronaviruses. TCRdb keeps only in-frame clones here, not all; method: immunoSEQ multiplex PCR. The sample includes around 25,000 clones, 73% of them seen just once. The unexposed donors gave CD4+ T cells in about 2010-2018, prior to COVID-19. After ten to eleven days of culture, CD4+ T cells were isolated. Antigens of these TCRs are unknown. Specimen: CD4+ T cells from PBMCs, cultured in vitro. All receptors come from a human donor in good health.

The rearrangement joins TRBV18 to TRBJ1-6, with a tentative D call TRBD1 (5 bases). This CDR3 spans 14 amino acids. Germline CDR1 reads KGHSH; CDR2 reads LQKENI. The germline V and J ends were trimmed by 0 bases and 10 bases, with 10 bases remaining between them. CDR3 region: CASSPPGDGSPLHF. CDR3 coding DNA: TGTGCCAGCTCACCACCCGGGGACGGGTCACCCCTCCACTTT.

The table lists this clone with a count of one. This chain links TRBV9 with TRBJ2-5; TRBD2 matches 9 bases. Looked up from germline, CDR1 is SGDLS and CDR2 is YYNGEE. The CDR3 loop spans 15 amino acids. Trimming at V came to 3 bases and at J to 4 bases, leaving 7 bases not matched to a gene. The chain's CDR3 is CASSDSGREVETQYF. Written as DNA, the CDR3 is TGTGCCAGCAGCGATAGCGGGAGAGAAGTAGAGACCCAGTACTTC.

This clone was counted a few times. The chain recombines TRBV3-1 (or the pseudogene TRBV3-2) with TRBJ2-1, with TRBD1 identical over 9 bases. This CDR3 has 22 amino acids. Germline values: CDR1 LGHDT, CDR2 YNNKEL (reference sequence). The V and J ends lost 8 bases and 7 bases, in that order; junction bases with no gene match: 33. CDR3 DNA sequence: TGTGCCAGCGGCTCCCTAATAGCCACGGGACAGGGTCTGTTCGATTGGATGAATGAGCAGTTCTTC. It yields the protein CASGSLIATGQGLFDWMNEQFF.

Only a few counts were recorded for this clone. V is TRBV19 and J is TRBJ1-5; D remains ambiguous. Germline lookup yields CDR1 LNHDA and CDR2 SQIVND (reference sequence). The CDR3 totals 18 residues. Trimming stripped 5 bases from V and 0 bases from J, with 20 bases between. The CDR3 nucleotides read TGTGCCAGTAGTCCGCGGATAGCCGCGGAGGGTAGCAATCAGCCCCAGCATTTT. Translation gives CASSPRIAAEGSNQPQHF.

The chain is built from TRBV7-3 and TRBJ2-3; D unresolved. V lost 1 base to trimming and J lost 7 bases, with 12 bases between them. CDR3 length: 14 amino acids. Per the germline V gene, CDR1 is SGHTA and CDR2 is FQGTGA. As DNA, the CDR3 is TGTGCCAGCAGCTTAAAAGGTTTAAGACATACGCAGTATTTT. This sequence encodes CASSLKGLRHTQYF.

The rearrangement uses TRBV30 and TRBJ2-4; no reliable D call. V shed 1 base and J shed 7 bases, with 23 bases lying between them. The CDR3 extends over 17 amino acids. Germline loops: CDR1 GTSNPN, CDR2 SVGIG (reference sequence). CDR3 sequence (DNA): TGTGCCTGGAGTGCCACGAAGGGCCCTCTTATGGGGAACATTCAGTACTTC. It specifies CAWSATKGPLMGNIQYF.

The rearrangement links TRBV3-1 (or the pseudogene TRBV3-2) to TRBJ1-1; D is perhaps TRBD1 (6 bases). CDR1 and CDR2 from the germline V gene are LGHDT and YNNKEL (reference sequence). CDR3 length: 14 residues. Trimming cost V 1 base and J 6 bases, with 12 bases left between them. The CDR3 protein is CASSQVQGESEAFF. Written as DNA, the CDR3 is TGTGCCAGCAGCCAAGTACAGGGAGAGTCTGAAGCTTTCTTT.

As for this clone: The junction departs from the called germline gene at one end, perhaps through a read error. The chain carries TRBV10-3 and TRBJ2-7; D gene unclear. The CDR3 extends over 11 amino acids. Germline V gene sequence: CDR1 ENHRY, CDR2 SYGVKD. The CDR3 spells CAIREYYEQYF. Written as DNA, the CDR3 is TGTGCCATCAGAGAGTATTACGAGCAGTACTTC.

The V call is TRBV3-1 (or the pseudogene TRBV3-2), the J call TRBJ2-3, with D unresolved. The CDR3 is 12 residues long. The V end lost 3 bases, the J end lost 4 bases, and 5 bases lay between the germline ends. Looked up from germline, CDR1 is LGHDT and CDR2 is YNNKEL (reference sequence). In DNA form, the CDR3 reads TGTGCCAGCAGCCACGAACCAGATACGCAGTATTTT. Its translation: CASSHEPDTQYF.

This chain uses TRBV18 with TRBJ2-3, with 7 bases matching TRBD1. The V gene end was trimmed by 5 bases and the J gene end by 3 bases; junction bases not matched to a gene: 8. Germline CDR1 and CDR2: KGHSH and LQKENI. The CDR3 runs 15 residues. CDR3 bases: TGTGCCAGCTCAGCTCGACAGGGTTTTACAGATACGCAGTATTTT. Its translation: CASSARQGFTDTQYF.

Of note for this clone: A read error may produce the germline difference seen at one junction end. V gene TRBV30 combines with J gene TRBJ2-7, with D possibly matching TRBD2 (7 bases). This CDR3 has 13 residues. The germline V gene has CDR1 GTSNPN and CDR2 SVGIG (reference sequence). CDR3 DNA sequence: TGTGCCTCGAGTCGGGGGGCTCCCTACGAGCAGTACTTC. It translates to CASSRGAPYEQYF.

This clone has a single count. The V call is TRBV27, the J call TRBJ2-6; the D gene could be TRBD1 or TRBD2 (7 bases each). Germline CDR1 MNHEY, CDR2 SMNVEV (reference sequence). The CDR3 length is 18 residues. The germline V and J ends were trimmed by 2 bases and 0 bases, with 14 bases remaining between them. The CDR3 sequence: CASSLNQGGGSGANVLTF. The CDR3 nucleotides are TGTGCCAGCAGTTTAAATCAGGGGGGGGGCTCTGGGGCCAACGTCCTGACTTTC. Variable domain in full (rest from reference TRBV27 and TRBJ2-6): EAQVTQNPRYLITVTGKKLTVTCSQNMNHEYMSWYRQDPGLGLRQIYYSMNVEVTDKGDVPEGYKVSRKEKRNFPLILESPSPNQTSLYFCASSLNQGGGSGANVLTFGAGSRLTVL.

The chain links TRBV30 to TRBJ2-5; 9 bases align to TRBD1. J lost 5 bases, V lost 5 bases, and 6 bases had no gene match. Per the germline V gene, CDR1 is GTSNPN and CDR2 is SVGIG (reference sequence). The CDR3 spans 13 residues. The CDR3 coding sequence is TGTGCCTGGGCCGGACAGGGGTGGGAGACCCAGTACTTC. Translation: CAWAGQGWETQYF.

This chain joins TRBV5-8 and TRBJ1-1; D unresolved. CDR3 length: 11 residues. V was trimmed by 4 bases and J by 5 bases, leaving 6 bases between them. The V gene's germline CDR1 is SGHTS and CDR2 YDEGEE. The CDR3 spells CASSLFTEAFF. CDR3 nucleotides: TGTGCCAGCAGCCTGTTTACTGAAGCTTTCTTT.

This clone was seen more than once but under ten times. The chain carries TRBV12-3 or TRBV12-4 and TRBJ2-2; unclear D gene. The V gene lost 3 bases and the J gene lost 1 base, with 3 bases spanning the gap. This CDR3 contains 13 residues. CDR3 nucleotides: TGTGCCAGCAGTTTGCTGAACACCGGGGAGCTGTTTTTT. Its translation: CASSLLNTGELFF.

The chain joins TRBV10-2 to TRBJ2-7, with TRBD1 matching 10 bases. V dropped 10 bases and J dropped 4; count of bases not matched to a gene: 7. The germline gives CDR1 WSHSY, CDR2 SAAADI. The CDR3 loop spans 13 amino acids. CDR3 in amino acids: CATFDRGRYEQYF. The CDR3 DNA sequence: TGCGCCACCTTCGACAGGGGGCGGTACGAGCAGTACTTC.

V gene TRBV6-1 combines with J gene TRBJ1-4; D is undetermined. V lost 2 bases and J 8 bases, leaving 6 bases between the germline ends. Germline V gene sequence: CDR1 MNHNS, CDR2 SASEGT. This CDR3 spans 12 amino acids. The CDR3 spells CASSEFSEKLFF. As DNA, the CDR3 is TGTGCCAGCAGTGAATTTTCGGAAAAACTGTTTTTT.

CDR3 bases: TGTGCCAGCAGCTTATTAGGGAGGGGAAGGGGGAACACTGAAGCTTTCTTT. It is translated as CASSLLGRGRGNTEAFF. J is TRBJ1-1 and V is TRBV11-2; TRBD1 might be the D (5 bases). V was trimmed by 2 bases and J by 1 base, leaving 17 bases between them. This CDR3 is built from 17 residues. CDR1 is SGHAT and CDR2 is FQNNGV in the germline V gene.

The rearrangement joins TRBV5-1 to TRBJ1-1, with D hard to call. CDR1 and CDR2 (germline): SGHRS, YFSETQ. The CDR3 is 12 amino acids. V lost 4 bases to trimming and J lost 5 bases, with 9 bases between them. The CDR3 here is CASSRVGTEAFF. The CDR3 coding sequence is TGCGCCAGCAGCCGCGTGGGGACTGAAGCTTTCTTT.